This paragraph covers one T cell receptor (beta chain) sequence. Random hexamers served to reverse transcribe about 0.45 to 1 ug RNA. Amplification of TCR beta CDR3 spanned 54 Vbeta and 13 Jbeta via immunoSEQ multiplex PCR. TCRdb re-derived calls from the immunoSEQ multiplex PCR reads in MiXCR, one entry per CDR3 protein. The sample carries roughly 150,000 distinct CDR3 sequences, 85% to 95% recorded once. The data derive from a study of CD8 T cells in Susac syndrome. Trimming removed 0 bases at V and 0 bases at J, with 16 bases between. In germline, CDR1 is MGHRA, CDR2 YSYEKL. This CDR3 is built from 18 residues.

The clonotype originates from a human donor with Susac syndrome. V and J are TRBV4-1 and TRBJ2-3; D possibly uses TRBD1 or TRBD2 (6 bases each). Sequences were obtained from CD4+ T cells from PBMCs. The CDR3 protein is CASSQERGESTSTDTQYF. The CDR3 region has the DNA TGCGCCAGCAGCCAAGAGAGGGGGGAGTCCACTAGCACAGATACGCAGTATTTT.